This T cell receptor (beta chain) was captured in a study of cytomegalovirus exposure and HLA in healthy donors. The length of the CDR3 is 14 residues. Per the germline V gene, CDR1 is SNHLY and CDR2 is FYNNEI. V dropped 7 bases and J dropped 4; count of bases not matched to a gene: 4. With regard to this clone: Its antigen remains unidentified.

In the PCR, 60 Vbeta and 13 Jbeta primers were used. The assay was immunoSEQ multiplex PCR, and TCRdb's table has in-frame clones only and misses some. The table lists under 150,000 clones, approximately 72% of them singletons. Regarding the study as a whole: Cytomegalovirus-associated status was assigned to approximately 160 TCR beta chains.

The sample comprised PBMCs. The receptor comes from a human donor in good health. The J gene is TRBJ1-5, the V gene TRBV2, with 10 nucleotides matching TRBD1. CDR3 sequence: CASTPGQGNQPQHF. The CDR3 region has the DNA TGTGCCAGCACCCCGGGACAGGGGAATCAGCCCCAGCATTTT.